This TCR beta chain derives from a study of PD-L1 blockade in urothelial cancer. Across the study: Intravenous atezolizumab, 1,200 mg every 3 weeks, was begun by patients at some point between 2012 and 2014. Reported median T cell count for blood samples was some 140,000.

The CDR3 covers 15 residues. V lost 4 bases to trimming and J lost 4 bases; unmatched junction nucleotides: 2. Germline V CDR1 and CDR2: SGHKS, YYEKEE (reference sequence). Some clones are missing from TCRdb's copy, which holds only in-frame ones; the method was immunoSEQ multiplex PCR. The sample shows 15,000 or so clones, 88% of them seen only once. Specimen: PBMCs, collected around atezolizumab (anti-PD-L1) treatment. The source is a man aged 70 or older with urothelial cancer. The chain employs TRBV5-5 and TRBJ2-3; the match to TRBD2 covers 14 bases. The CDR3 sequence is CASSTGLAGADTQYF. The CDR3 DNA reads TGTGCCAGCAGCACGGGACTAGCGGGGGCAGATACGCAGTATTTT.